A selection of T cell receptor beta chains follows, all from one sample in a study of beta chain features in type 1 diabetes. Some clones are missing from TCRdb's copy, which holds only in-frame ones; the method was immunoSEQ multiplex PCR. The data hold around 150,000 clones, with approximately 62% observed a single time. Sequenced sample: naive CD4+ T cells from blood. These receptors were taken from a man in his thirties or forties with type 1 diabetes. The CDR3 runs from the conserved cysteine through the conserved F or W. Fields, in order: CDR3 length, J gene, V gene, D gene, clone size, CDR3 DNA, CDR3 protein. A D gene is named only where the DNA matches it firmly. Clone size appears in some rows only: once, few, many, or a class for an expanded clone.

CDR3 length: 13
J gene: TRBJ1-1
V gene: TRBV9
D gene: .
clone size: .
CDR3 DNA: TGTGCCAGCAGCGAGCAGGGGAACACTGAAGCTTTCTTT
CDR3 protein: CASSEQGNTEAFF

CDR3 length: 12
J gene: TRBJ1-1
V gene: TRBV28
D gene: .
clone size: .
CDR3 DNA: TGTGCCAGCAGTTTGGGTCACACTGAAGCTTTCTTT
CDR3 protein: CASSLGHTEAFF

CDR3 length: 14
J gene: TRBJ2-5
V gene: TRBV5-1
D gene: .
clone size: .
CDR3 DNA: TGCGCCAGCAGCTTGACCCCCCTGGAAGAGACCCAGTACTTC
CDR3 protein: CASSLTPLEETQYF

CDR3 length: 16
J gene: TRBJ2-7
V gene: TRBV9
D gene: TRBD1
clone size: .
CDR3 DNA: TGTGCCAGCAGTATTGGGGTTCGGGACAGTTTGGCCGAGCAGTACTTC
CDR3 protein: CASSIGVRDSLAEQYF

CDR3 length: 15
J gene: TRBJ2-2
V gene: TRBV29-1
D gene: .
clone size: few
CDR3 DNA: TGCAGCGCCGGACGCGGGGGCCCAAACACCGGGGAGCTGTTTTTT
CDR3 protein: CSAGRGGPNTGELFF

CDR3 length: 13
J gene: TRBJ2-3
V gene: TRBV9
D gene: .
clone size: .
CDR3 DNA: TGTGCCAGCAGCGTGGGTGGTTCAGATACGCAGTATTTT
CDR3 protein: CASSVGGSDTQYF

CDR3 length: 15
J gene: TRBJ2-7
V gene: TRBV7-2
D gene: .
clone size: .
CDR3 DNA: TGTGCCAGCAGCTCTCCGGGACAAAGCTCCTACGAGCAGTACTTC
CDR3 protein: CASSSPGQSSYEQYF

CDR3 length: 13
J gene: TRBJ2-7
V gene: TRBV5-1
D gene: .
clone size: .
CDR3 DNA: TGCGCCAGCAGCTACGGACAGAGCTACGAGCAGTACTTC
CDR3 protein: CASSYGQSYEQYF

CDR3 length: 16
J gene: TRBJ1-3
V gene: TRBV9
D gene: .
clone size: .
CDR3 DNA: TGTGCCAGCAGCGTAGCGGGAACCGTCTCTGGAAACACCATATATTTT
CDR3 protein: CASSVAGTVSGNTIYF

CDR3 length: 14
J gene: TRBJ2-7
V gene: TRBV9
D gene: .
clone size: .
CDR3 DNA: TGTGCCAGCAGCGTACGGGCGAGCTCCTACGAGCAGTACTTC
CDR3 protein: CASSVRASSYEQYF

CDR3 length: 12
J gene: TRBJ2-1
V gene: TRBV12-5
D gene: .
clone size: .
CDR3 DNA: TGTGCTAGTGAAACTGAGGGTGTGGAGCAGTTCTTC
CDR3 protein: CASETEGVEQFF

CDR3 length: 14
J gene: TRBJ2-7
V gene: TRBV27
D gene: TRBD1
clone size: .
CDR3 DNA: TGTGCCAGCAGCCGATACAGGGGAGCCTACGAGCAGTACTTC
CDR3 protein: CASSRYRGAYEQYF

CDR3 length: 16
J gene: TRBJ2-4
V gene: TRBV19
D gene: .
clone size: .
CDR3 DNA: TGTGCCAGTAGTTCCCGACGGGACACGGGCAAAAACATTCAGTACTTC
CDR3 protein: CASSSRRDTGKNIQYF

CDR3 length: 12
J gene: TRBJ1-1
V gene: TRBV30
D gene: .
clone size: .
CDR3 DNA: TGTGCCTGGGCAAGATTGAACACTGAAGCTTTCTTT
CDR3 protein: CAWARLNTEAFF

CDR3 length: 16
J gene: TRBJ2-1
V gene: TRBV7-2
D gene: .
clone size: .
CDR3 DNA: TGTGCCAGCAGCTATATGACGGCAGTCTCCTACAATGAGCAGTTCTTC
CDR3 protein: CASSYMTAVSYNEQFF

CDR3 length: 15
J gene: TRBJ2-5
V gene: TRBV9
D gene: .
clone size: .
CDR3 DNA: TGTGCCAGCAGCGTATCCCCGGAGCGGCAAGAGACCCAGTACTTC
CDR3 protein: CASSVSPERQETQYF

CDR3 length: 10
J gene: TRBJ2-3
V gene: TRBV7-9
D gene: .
clone size: once
CDR3 DNA: TGTGCCAGCAGCTCCAGGGTGCTGTATTTT
CDR3 protein: CASSSRVLYF

CDR3 length: 14
J gene: TRBJ1-4
V gene: TRBV15
D gene: .
clone size: .
CDR3 DNA: TGTGCCACCAGCAGGGACGTCGTCTTGGAAAAACTGTTTTTT
CDR3 protein: CATSRDVVLEKLFF

CDR3 length: 12
J gene: TRBJ1-1
V gene: TRBV2
D gene: .
clone size: .
CDR3 DNA: TGTGCCAGCAGTGAAATGAACACTGAAGCTTTCTTT
CDR3 protein: CASSEMNTEAFF

CDR3 length: 12
J gene: TRBJ1-4
V gene: TRBV18
D gene: .
clone size: .
CDR3 DNA: TGTGCCAGCTCACCACTGGGTGAAAAACTGTTTTTT
CDR3 protein: CASSPLGEKLFF

CDR3 length: 15
J gene: TRBJ2-7
V gene: TRBV6-4
D gene: TRBD1
clone size: once
CDR3 DNA: TGTGCCAGCAGTGACTCGGACAGGTCTCGCTACGAGCAGTACTTC
CDR3 protein: CASSDSDRSRYEQYF

CDR3 length: 15
J gene: TRBJ2-7
V gene: TRBV13
D gene: .
clone size: few
CDR3 DNA: TGTGCCAGCAGCTTAGGGACAGGCATCTCCTACGAGCAGTACTTC
CDR3 protein: CASSLGTGISYEQYF